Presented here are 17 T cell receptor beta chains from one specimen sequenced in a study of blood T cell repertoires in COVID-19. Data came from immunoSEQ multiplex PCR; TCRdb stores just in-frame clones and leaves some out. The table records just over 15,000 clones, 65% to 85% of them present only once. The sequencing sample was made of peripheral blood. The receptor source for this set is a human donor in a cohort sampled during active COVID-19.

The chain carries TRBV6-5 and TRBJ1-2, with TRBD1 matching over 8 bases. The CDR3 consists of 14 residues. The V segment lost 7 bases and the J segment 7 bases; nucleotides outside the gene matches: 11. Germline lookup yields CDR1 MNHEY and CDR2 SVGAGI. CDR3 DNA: TGTGCCAGCAACTCGGACAGGGTTTCCTTTGGCTACACCTTC. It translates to CASNSDRVSFGYTF.

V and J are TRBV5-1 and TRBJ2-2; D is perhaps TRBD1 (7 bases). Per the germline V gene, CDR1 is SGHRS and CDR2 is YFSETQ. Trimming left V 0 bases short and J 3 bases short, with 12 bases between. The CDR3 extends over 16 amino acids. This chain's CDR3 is CASSLAPRGDTGELFF. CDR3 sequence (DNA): TGCGCCAGCAGCTTGGCGCCCAGGGGGGACACCGGGGAGCTGTTTTTT.

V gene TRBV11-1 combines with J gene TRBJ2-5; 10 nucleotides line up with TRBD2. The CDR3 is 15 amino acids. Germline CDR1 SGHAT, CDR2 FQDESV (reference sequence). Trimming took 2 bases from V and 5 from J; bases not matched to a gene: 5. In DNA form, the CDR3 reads TGTGCCAGCAGCTTACGGGCAGCGGGAGGGGAGACCCAGTACTTC. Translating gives CASSLRAAGGETQYF.

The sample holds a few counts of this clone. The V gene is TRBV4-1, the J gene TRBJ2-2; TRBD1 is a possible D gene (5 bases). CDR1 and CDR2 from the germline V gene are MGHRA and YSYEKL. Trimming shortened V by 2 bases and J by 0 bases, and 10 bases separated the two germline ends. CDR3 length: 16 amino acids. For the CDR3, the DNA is TGCGCCAGCAGCCAATCAGGGTCCGCGAACACCGGGGAGCTGTTTTTT. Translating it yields CASSQSGSANTGELFF.

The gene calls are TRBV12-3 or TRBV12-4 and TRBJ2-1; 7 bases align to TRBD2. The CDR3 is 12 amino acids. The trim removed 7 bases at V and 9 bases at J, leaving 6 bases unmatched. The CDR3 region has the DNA TGTGCCAGCACGCCCTGGGGGGGTGAGCAGTTCTTC. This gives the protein CASTPWGGEQFF.

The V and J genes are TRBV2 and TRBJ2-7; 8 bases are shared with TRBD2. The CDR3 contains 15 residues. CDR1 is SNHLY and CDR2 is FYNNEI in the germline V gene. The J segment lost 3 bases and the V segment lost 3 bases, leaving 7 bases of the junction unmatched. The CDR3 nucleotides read TGTGCCAGCAGTGAGACGAGCGGGGGAGGCTACGAGCAGTACTTC. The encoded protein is CASSETSGGGYEQYF.

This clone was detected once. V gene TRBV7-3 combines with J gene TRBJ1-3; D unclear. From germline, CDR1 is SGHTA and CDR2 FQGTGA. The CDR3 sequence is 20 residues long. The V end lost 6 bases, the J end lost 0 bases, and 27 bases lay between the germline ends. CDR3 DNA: TGTGCCAGCAGGAAACGGAGGATCCTCGAAGTCATAATCTCTGGAAACACCATATATTTT. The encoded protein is CASRKRRILEVIISGNTIYF.

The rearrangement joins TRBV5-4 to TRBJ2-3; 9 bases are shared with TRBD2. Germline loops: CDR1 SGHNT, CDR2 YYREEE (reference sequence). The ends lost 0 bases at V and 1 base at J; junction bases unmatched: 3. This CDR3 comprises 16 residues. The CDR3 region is CASSLGASGGTDTQYF. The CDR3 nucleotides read TGTGCCAGCAGCTTGGGTGCTAGCGGGGGCACAGATACGCAGTATTTT.

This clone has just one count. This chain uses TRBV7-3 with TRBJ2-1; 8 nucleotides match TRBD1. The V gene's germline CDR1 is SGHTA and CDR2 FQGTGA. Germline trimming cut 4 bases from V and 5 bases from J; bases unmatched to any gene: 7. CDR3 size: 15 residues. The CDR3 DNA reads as TGTGCCAGCAGCTCCGACAGGGGATCTCACAATGAGCAGTTCTTC. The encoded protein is CASSSDRGSHNEQFF.

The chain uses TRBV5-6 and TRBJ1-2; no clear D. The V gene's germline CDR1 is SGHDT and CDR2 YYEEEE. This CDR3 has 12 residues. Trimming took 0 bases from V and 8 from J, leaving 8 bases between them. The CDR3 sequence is CASSLAGRGYTF. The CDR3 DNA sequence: TGTGCCAGCAGCTTGGCTGGCCGCGGCTACACCTTC.

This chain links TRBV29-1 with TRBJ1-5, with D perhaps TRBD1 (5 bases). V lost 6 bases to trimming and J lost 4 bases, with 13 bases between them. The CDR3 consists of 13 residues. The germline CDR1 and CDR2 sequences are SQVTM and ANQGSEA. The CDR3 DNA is TGCAGCGTCGCCTTAGGGGTTAATCAGCCCCAGCATTTT. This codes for CSVALGVNQPQHF.

The CDR3 protein is CASSLDGEVTQYF. CDR3 DNA sequence: TGTGCCAGCAGCCTTGATGGGGAGGTTACGCAGTATTTT. The chain couples TRBV7-9 to TRBJ2-3; a possible D gene is TRBD2 (6 bases). Between the trimmed V and J ends, which lost 5 bases and 8 bases, there was a span of 14 bases. Germline CDR1 is SEHNR and CDR2 is FQNEAQ (reference sequence). The CDR3 length is 13 residues.

Here the CDR3 reads CASSEGSGLYNEQFF. CDR3 DNA sequence: TGCGCCAGCAGTGAGGGTAGCGGACTATACAATGAGCAGTTCTTC. The chain combines TRBV10-1 with TRBJ2-1; the D gene is possibly TRBD2 (6 bases). This CDR3 contains 15 residues. Trimming removed 2 bases from V and 4 bases from J, with 12 bases in between. Germline V lookup: CDR1 WNHNN, CDR2 SYGVQD (reference sequence).

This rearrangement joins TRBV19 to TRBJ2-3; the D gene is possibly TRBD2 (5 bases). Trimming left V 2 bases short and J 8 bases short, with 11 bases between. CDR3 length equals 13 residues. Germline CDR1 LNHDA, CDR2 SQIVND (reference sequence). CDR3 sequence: CASSITGSGTQYF. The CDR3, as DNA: TGTGCCAGTAGTATAACGGGATCGGGTACGCAGTATTTT.

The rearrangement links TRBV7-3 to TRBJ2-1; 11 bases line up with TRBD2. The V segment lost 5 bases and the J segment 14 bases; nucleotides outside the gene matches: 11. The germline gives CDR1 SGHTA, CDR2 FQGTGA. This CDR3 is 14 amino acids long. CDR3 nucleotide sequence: TGTGCCAGCAGCCAAACGGGGATAGCGGGAGGGAAGTTCTTC. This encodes CASSQTGIAGGKFF.

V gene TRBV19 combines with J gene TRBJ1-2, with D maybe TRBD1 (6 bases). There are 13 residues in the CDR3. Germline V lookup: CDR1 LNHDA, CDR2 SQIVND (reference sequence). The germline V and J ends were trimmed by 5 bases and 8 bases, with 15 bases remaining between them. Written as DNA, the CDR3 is TGTGCCAGTAGTCCCATGGGCGGGGGCGGCTACACCTTC. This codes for CASSPMGGGGYTF.

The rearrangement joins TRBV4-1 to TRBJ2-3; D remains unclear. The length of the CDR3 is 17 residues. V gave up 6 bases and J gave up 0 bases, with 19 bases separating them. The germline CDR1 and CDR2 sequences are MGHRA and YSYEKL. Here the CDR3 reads CASRNPFRSPSTDTQYF. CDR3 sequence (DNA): TGCGCCAGCAGGAACCCCTTCAGGTCTCCTAGCACAGATACGCAGTATTTT.